This TCR beta chain appears in the sequencing data of a study of technical replicates of blood from a few donors. Trimming removed 5 bases from V and 6 bases from J, with 17 bases in between. Germline V gives CDR1 SEHNR, CDR2 FQNEAQ (reference sequence). The CDR3 consists of 15 residues. Produced via immunoSEQ multiplex PCR; TCRdb's table is partial and in-frame only. This sample yields 85,000 to 100,000 clones, of which approximately 94% are seen a single time; over 0.2% belongs to the top ten. Sequenced material: T cells isolated from PBMCs. This clonotype originated in a human donor in good health. This chain connects TRBV7-9 to TRBJ2-1, with D unresolved. The CDR3 DNA reads as TGTGCCAGCAGCCCAAACTTAGCTCTGAGCAATGAGCAGTTCTTC. Translation gives CASSPNLALSNEQFF.